This T cell receptor (beta chain) is from a study of Ad26.COV2.S vaccination and SARS-CoV-2 variants (dated by TCRdb to the early 2020s). Regarding the research as a whole: Donors in the vaccine arm were drawn from COV1001, a phase I-IIa trial of Ad26.COV2.S in healthy adults that was multicentre, randomized, double-blind and placebo-controlled. Participants in the trial were split at random into five groups of five each, receiving low-dose or high-dose Ad26.COV2.S once or twice, or else placebo on both occasions. Ad26.COV2.S was administered intramuscularly at 5 x 10^10 or 1 x 10^11 viral particles, either as a single shot or as two shots given 56 days apart. Throughout the experiments and outcome assessment, investigators stayed blinded to trial group allocation. A total of approximately 30 samples were included in the TCR-sequenced set, comprising some 20 Ad26.COV2.S vaccine recipients, 5 placebo recipients and 8 SARS-CoV-2 convalescent individuals. The specificity and breadth of SARS-CoV-2-reactive T cell receptors after Ad26.COV2.S vaccination were assessed by TCRbeta repertoire sequencing. The full study reports these points: After vaccination, substantial breadth of spike-specific CD8+ and CD4+ T cell responses was reported. The study was not powered to compare responses between vaccine doses or regimens. Non-spike TCR breadth was comparable between vaccine and placebo recipients, consistent with the vaccine containing only spike. Compared with placebo recipients, Ad26.COV2.S recipients showed higher spike-specific TCR breadth (P = 0.0014). It was noted by the authors that total T cell responses may have been underestimated by the TCR breadth and depth analyses.

This sample's treatment or condition label indicates: some 19 received Ad26.COV2.S at low or high dose, single or two shots; about 5 received placebo; per-sample allocation not given. For vaccine and placebo recipients, the sequenced repertoires came from samples collected on day 63 after the first injection. Between 29 July and 7 August 2020, Cohort 1b enrolled around 25 adults aged 18-55 years at one site in Boston, USA. Ad26.COV2.S was a replication-incompetent adenovirus type 26 vector that expressed a prefusion-stabilized SARS-CoV-2 spike protein derived from the original Wuhan strain. The immunoSEQ Assay was the method used to sequence TCRbeta CDR3 regions. After extraction, genomic DNA underwent amplification by bias-controlled multiplex PCR, followed by high-throughput sequencing. Turning to the authors' computational methods: To quantify the absolute abundance of each unique TCRbeta CDR3 region, sequences were collapsed and filtered. T cell fraction was estimated by normalizing TCRbeta template counts to usable DNA, with usable DNA measured through amplification of reference genes found in all nucleated cells. Repertoire TCRs were annotated as SARS-CoV-2-specific when V gene, CDR3 amino acid sequence and J gene were exactly matched to a known reactive TCR set. MIRA supplied the reference SARS-CoV-2 TCR set, which was filtered for enrichment in COVID-19-positive ImmuneCODE repertoires so that public or cross-reactive TCRs were removed. Using the MIRA antigens, annotated TCRs were further analysed by specific ORF or by position within an ORF. Depth was the summed frequency of annotated unique rearrangements, while breadth was defined as annotated unique rearrangements over total unique productive rearrangements. Two-sided Wilcoxon rank-sum tests were used to compare TCR breadth between groups. TCRdb re-hosts the immuneACCESS table, in-frame sequences only. Its copies lack some clones; in the studies checked, an unresolved V gene accounts for under half of them, and the cause for the rest is not known. V, J and clone size reflect that table, while D and trimming were determined from the DNA. In all, the sample holds 380,000 or so clones, and roughly four fifths of those were seen once. The top ten hold approximately 7.8% of the sample.

A remark on this clone: The antigen this receptor binds is unknown. No much larger clonotype is one base removed from it; base qualities were not supplied.

The germline V gene sets CDR1 to MDHEN and CDR2 to SYDVKM. Inclusive of the bounding cysteine and phenylalanine, the CDR3 is 17 residues long. Only CDR3 DNA remains: 51 bases, in frame from the first base. V is trimmed back by 2 bases and J by 2 bases, and the junction contains 7 bases that no gene match accounts for. The chain joins TRBV28 to TRBJ2-3; 10 central nucleotides agree with TRBD2. This sample comprised peripheral blood, obtained in a trial of Ad26.COV2.S vaccine versus placebo. This TCR was sampled from a person between 18 and 65 years old who received the Ad26.COV2.S COVID-19 vaccine or a placebo. The nucleotide sequence is TGTGCCAGCAGTTTAGGTTGGCTAGCGGGGGACACAGATACGCAGTATTTT. Its coded protein is CASSLGWLAGDTDTQYF.